This TCR beta chain was sequenced during a study of cytomegalovirus exposure and HLA in healthy donors. This PCR relied on a set of 60 Vbeta primers and 13 Jbeta primers. Assay used: immunoSEQ multiplex PCR; TCRdb lists only in-frame clones, some missing. In all, the sample yields about 51,000 clones. Material: PBMCs. The clonotype was recovered from a female donor in good health and CMV-seronegative.

The CDR3 DNA reads TGTGCCAGTAGAAGCCTAGCAGGCGAGCAGTACTTC. As protein: CASRSLAGEQYF. The chain joins TRBV19 to TRBJ2-7, with a weak D call TRBD2 (5 bases). The germline V and J ends were trimmed by 6 bases and 6 bases, with 12 bases remaining between them. This CDR3 comprises 12 residues. The V gene's germline CDR1 is LNHDA and CDR2 SQIVND (reference sequence).